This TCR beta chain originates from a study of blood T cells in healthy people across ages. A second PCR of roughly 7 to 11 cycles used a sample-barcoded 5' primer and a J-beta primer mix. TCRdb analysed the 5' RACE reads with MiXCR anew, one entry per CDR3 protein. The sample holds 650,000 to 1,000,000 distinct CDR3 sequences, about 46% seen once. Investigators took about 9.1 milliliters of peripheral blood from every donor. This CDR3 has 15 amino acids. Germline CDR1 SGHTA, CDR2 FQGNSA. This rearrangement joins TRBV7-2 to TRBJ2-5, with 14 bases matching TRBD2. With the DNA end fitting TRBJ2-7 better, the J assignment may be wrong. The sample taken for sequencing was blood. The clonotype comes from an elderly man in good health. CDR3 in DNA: TGTGCCAGCAGCCCGACTAGCGGGGGGGGCTACGAGCAGTACTTC. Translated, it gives CASSPTSGGGYEQYF.